The next 11 T cell receptor beta chains were all read from a single sample in a study of a mutant IDH1 vaccine in newly diagnosed glioma (dated by TCRdb to the early 2020s). Sample time point, as interpreted from the label and publication: week 47, end of study. Each vaccine dose, consisting of 300 ug of a 20-mer mutant IDH1 peptide in Montanide, was administered subcutaneously with topical imiquimod. Their antigens remain unidentified. Libraries were prepared through the immunoSEQ multiplex PCR assay. The clones in this table, taken by TCRdb from immuneACCESS, are in-frame only. Not every clone is retained; where verified, under half of the shortfall comes from an unresolved V gene, and the cause of the rest is unknown. The sample yields 60,000 to 70,000 clones; 75% to 90% were counted once. The ten largest clones capture about 4% of the sample. This material consisted of PBMCs, taken from a glioma patient whose treatment included an IDH1 peptide vaccine. These receptors came from a young man with glioma.

The chain carries TRBV18 and TRBJ1-1; the D is unclear. Germline-derived CDR1 and CDR2 are KGHSH and LQKENI. V was clipped by 6 bases and J by 3 bases, with 11 bases between them. There are 13 residues in the CDR3. The CDR3 DNA is TGTGCCAGCTCCTTCGTCAAATACACTGAAGCTTTCTTT. It specifies CASSFVKYTEAFF.

A single count supports this clone. The chain couples TRBV30 to TRBJ1-2; D gene unclear. CDR1 GTSNPN and CDR2 SVGIG come from the germline V gene (reference sequence). The CDR3 consists of 12 residues. V gave up 3 bases and J gave up 5 bases, with 10 bases separating them. CDR3 amino acids: CAWSATDYGYTF. In DNA, the CDR3 is TGTGCCTGGAGCGCAACCGATTATGGCTACACCTTC.

This chain joins TRBV27 and TRBJ1-6; 8 nucleotides match TRBD1. Germline V lookup: CDR1 MNHEY, CDR2 SMNVEV (reference sequence). Trimming at V came to 10 bases and at J to 8 bases, leaving 7 bases not matched to a gene. This CDR3 region has 13 residues. CDR3 in amino acids: CATQGENHSPLHF. The CDR3 DNA reads TGTGCCACACAGGGGGAGAACCATTCACCCCTCCACTTT.

The chain couples TRBV5-1 to TRBJ1-1; D is possibly TRBD1 (5 bases). The CDR3 totals 15 residues. Between the trimmed V and J ends, which lost 1 base and 4 bases, there was a span of 14 bases. Germline loops: CDR1 SGHRS, CDR2 YFSETQ. CDR3 bases: TGCGCCAGCAGCTTGCGGGCAGGGACGAGCACTGAAGCTTTCTTT. Encoded protein: CASSLRAGTSTEAFF.

The chain is built from TRBV7-9 and TRBJ1-2, with no clear D. This CDR3 is 12 amino acids long. Germline V lookup: CDR1 SEHNR, CDR2 FQNEAQ (reference sequence). V gave up 2 bases and J gave up 4 bases, with 5 bases separating them. The CDR3 spells CASSLSPYGYTF. The CDR3 bases are TGTGCCAGCAGCTTATCTCCCTATGGCTACACCTTC.

This clone appeared a single time. The genes are TRBV30 and TRBJ1-2; the D gene is possibly TRBD1 (6 bases). Trimming pared 0 bases from V and 9 bases from J, leaving 17 bases between. CDR1 is GTSNPN and CDR2 is SVGIG in the germline V gene (reference sequence). This CDR3 is built from 14 residues. DNA for the CDR3: TGTGCCTGGAGTGTACTAAGGGCAGGGGCCAGCTACACCTTC. Its translation is CAWSVLRAGASYTF.

The V and J genes are TRBV19 and TRBJ2-7; the D is unclear. The CDR3 contains 14 residues. Trimming left V 3 bases short and J 1 base short, with 10 bases between. Germline CDR1 is LNHDA and CDR2 is SQIVND (reference sequence). The CDR3 bases are TGTGCCAGTAGTATTCTAATGGTATCCTACGAGCAGTACTTC. Amino acids: CASSILMVSYEQYF.

V gene TRBV10-1 combines with J gene TRBJ1-3; possible D gene TRBD1, 5 bases. Looked up from germline, CDR1 is WNHNN and CDR2 is SYGVQD (reference sequence). The CDR3 is made up of 15 amino acids. V was trimmed by 2 bases and J by 0 bases, leaving 8 bases between them. The CDR3 loop is CASSEQGSSGNTIYF. CDR3 bases: TGCGCCAGCAGTGAGCAGGGTTCCTCTGGAAACACCATATATTTT.

The chain combines TRBV7-8 with TRBJ2-3, with 8 nucleotides matching TRBD2. This CDR3 comprises 14 residues. CDR1 is SGHVS, CDR2 FQNEAQ, per germline. V was clipped by 5 bases and J by 4 bases; unmatched bases: 5. The CDR3 nucleotides are TGTGCCAGCAGCCCTGGACTAGCCCCAGATACGCAGTATTTT. Translated, it gives CASSPGLAPDTQYF. The variable domain in full, completed from reference TRBV7-8 and TRBJ2-3, reads GAGVSQSPRYKVAKRGQDVALRCDPISGHVSLFWYQQALGQGPEFLTYFQNEAQLDKSGLPSDRFFAERPEGSVSTLKIQRTQQEDSAVYLCASSPGLAPDTQYFGPGTRLTVL.

V is TRBV30 and J is TRBJ1-2; maybe TRBD1 (5 bases). Germline V gene data show CDR1 as GTSNPN and CDR2 as SVGIG (reference sequence). V lost 0 bases to trimming and J lost 8 bases, with 7 bases between them. The length of the CDR3 is 11 residues. CDR3 sequence (DNA): TGTGCCTGGAGTGTACGGGGCGGCTACACCTTC. Encoded protein: CAWSVRGGYTF.

The chain recombines TRBV18 with TRBJ1-4; 8 bases fit TRBD1. V shed 4 bases, J shed 0 bases, and the junction held 4 bases outside the gene matches. The germline CDR1 and CDR2 sequences are KGHSH and LQKENI. This CDR3 spans 16 amino acids. In DNA form, the CDR3 reads TGTGCCAGCTCACTCGGACAGGGAACAACTAATGAAAAACTGTTTTTT. Encoded protein: CASSLGQGTTNEKLFF.